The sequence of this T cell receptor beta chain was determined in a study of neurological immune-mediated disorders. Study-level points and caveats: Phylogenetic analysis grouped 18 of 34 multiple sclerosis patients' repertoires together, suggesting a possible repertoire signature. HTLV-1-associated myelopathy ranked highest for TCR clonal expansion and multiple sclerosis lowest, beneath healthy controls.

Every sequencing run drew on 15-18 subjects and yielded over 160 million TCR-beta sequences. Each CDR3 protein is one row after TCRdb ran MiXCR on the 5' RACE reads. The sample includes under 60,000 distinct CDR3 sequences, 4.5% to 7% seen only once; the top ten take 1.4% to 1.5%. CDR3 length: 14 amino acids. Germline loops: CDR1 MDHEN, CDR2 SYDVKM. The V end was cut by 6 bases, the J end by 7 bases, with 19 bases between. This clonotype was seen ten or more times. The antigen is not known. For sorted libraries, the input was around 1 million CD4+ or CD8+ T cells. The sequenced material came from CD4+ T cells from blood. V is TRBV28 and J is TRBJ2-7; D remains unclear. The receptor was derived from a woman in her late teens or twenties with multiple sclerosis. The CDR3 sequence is CASRETGNVWEQYF. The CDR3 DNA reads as TGTGCCAGCAGGGAGACGGGTAATGTTTGGGAGCAGTACTTC.